These T cell receptor beta chains were read from a single sample in a study of blood T cell repertoires in COVID-19. TCRdb's table, derived via immunoSEQ multiplex PCR, lists solely in-frame clones and lacks some. The table lists roughly 33,000 clones, about 89% of them singletons. The specimen sequenced was peripheral blood. The source is a man of 80 years or more with active COVID-19. Each CDR3 is given with its conserved first and last residue.

j_call: TRBJ2-3; v_call: TRBV7-2; cdr3_aa: CASSSSTGIRADTQYF
j_call: TRBJ1-4; v_call: TRBV28; cdr3_aa: CASSLGRVTNEKLFF
j_call: TRBJ2-1; v_call: TRBV4-1; cdr3_aa: CASSQEESSYNEQFF
j_call: TRBJ2-3; v_call: TRBV6-2/TRBV6-3; cdr3_aa: CASSKYRGTSGSTDTQYF
j_call: TRBJ1-2; v_call: TRBV5-1; cdr3_aa: CASSRNPSGRDRGYGYTF
j_call: TRBJ2-5; v_call: TRBV10-2; cdr3_aa: CASSVAGVPETQYF
j_call: TRBJ1-5; v_call: TRBV19; cdr3_aa: CASSTDRGIRNQPQHF
j_call: TRBJ2-2; v_call: TRBV7-8; cdr3_aa: CASSPDRGPTGELFF
j_call: TRBJ1-1; v_call: TRBV6-2/TRBV6-3; cdr3_aa: CASSTRQGAKTEAFF
j_call: TRBJ2-7; v_call: TRBV30; cdr3_aa: CAWMGGIAGGSEQYF
j_call: TRBJ1-1; v_call: TRBV4-3; cdr3_aa: CASSQAHSNTEAFF
j_call: TRBJ2-1; v_call: TRBV20-1; cdr3_aa: CSASRTSFYNEQFF
j_call: TRBJ2-2; v_call: TRBV9; cdr3_aa: CASSVVGAGVGELFF
j_call: TRBJ2-7; v_call: TRBV11-2; cdr3_aa: CASSPVEGVNEQYF
j_call: TRBJ2-7; v_call: TRBV28; cdr3_aa: CASSPAGGRSYEQYF
j_call: TRBJ1-1; v_call: TRBV29-1; cdr3_aa: CSVGTGVGTEAFF
j_call: TRBJ2-7; v_call: TRBV6-1; cdr3_aa: CASSGADRAYEQYF
j_call: TRBJ2-7; v_call: TRBV9; cdr3_aa: CASSPTGGGREQYF
j_call: TRBJ1-4; v_call: TRBV18; cdr3_aa: CASSPRGQGGWNEKLFF
j_call: TRBJ2-5; v_call: TRBV11-2; cdr3_aa: CASRQQGFFGETQYF
j_call: TRBJ2-7; v_call: TRBV27; cdr3_aa: CASSFEGHNGEQYF
j_call: TRBJ1-4; v_call: TRBV7-9; cdr3_aa: CASSSPQGSEKLFF
j_call: TRBJ2-7; v_call: TRBV10-3; cdr3_aa: CAISEGLYSYEQYF
j_call: TRBJ1-5; v_call: TRBV7-2; cdr3_aa: CASSSPNQPQHF
j_call: TRBJ1-3; v_call: TRBV11-2; cdr3_aa: CASSPIPGQRGNTIYF
j_call: TRBJ2-1; v_call: TRBV28; cdr3_aa: CASGGAGTGDEQFF
j_call: TRBJ1-2; v_call: TRBV27; cdr3_aa: CASSLEGTYGYTF